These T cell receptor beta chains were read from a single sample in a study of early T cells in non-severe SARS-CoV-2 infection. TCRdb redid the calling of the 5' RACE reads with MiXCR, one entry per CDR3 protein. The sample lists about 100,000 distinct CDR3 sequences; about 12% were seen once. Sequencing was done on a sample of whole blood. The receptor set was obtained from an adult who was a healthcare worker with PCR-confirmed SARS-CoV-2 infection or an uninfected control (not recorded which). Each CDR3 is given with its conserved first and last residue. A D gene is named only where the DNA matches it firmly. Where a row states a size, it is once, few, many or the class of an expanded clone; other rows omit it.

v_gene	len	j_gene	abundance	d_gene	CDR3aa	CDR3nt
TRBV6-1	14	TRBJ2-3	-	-	CASSEALGASTQYF	TGTGCCAGCAGTGAAGCGCTGGGGGCGTCCACCCAGTATTTT
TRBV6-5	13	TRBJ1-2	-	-	CASSMGGSYGYTF	TGTGCCAGCAGCATGGGGGGGAGCTATGGCTACACCTTC
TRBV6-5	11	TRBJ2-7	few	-	CASTMNREQYF	TGTGCCAGCACGATGAACCGCGAGCAGTACTTC
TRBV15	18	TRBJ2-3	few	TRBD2	CATSRGFTSGGTTDTQYF	TGTGCCACCAGCAGAGGTTTTACTAGCGGGGGGACCACAGATACGCAGTATTTT
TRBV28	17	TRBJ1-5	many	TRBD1	CASSAGQGAYSNQPQHF	TGTGCCAGCAGCGCGGGACAGGGGGCCTATAGCAATCAGCCCCAGCATTTT
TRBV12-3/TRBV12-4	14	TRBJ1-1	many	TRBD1	CASRPTGRTVEAFF	TGTGCCAGCAGGCCGACAGGGAGAACGGTAGAAGCTTTCTTT
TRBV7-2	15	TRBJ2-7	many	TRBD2	CASSLQPSGSYEQYF	TGTGCCAGCAGCTTGCAACCTAGCGGGAGTTACGAGCAGTACTTC
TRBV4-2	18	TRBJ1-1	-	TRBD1	CASSQDTRGTGEGTEAFF	TGTGCCAGCAGCCAAGATACTAGGGGGACAGGGGAGGGTACTGAAGCTTTCTTT
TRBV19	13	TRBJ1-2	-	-	CASRFSGNYGYTF	TGTGCCAGTAGATTCTCCGGGAACTATGGCTACACCTTC
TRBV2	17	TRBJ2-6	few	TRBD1	CASTNRDSPTGANVLTF	TGTGCCAGCACGAACCGGGACAGCCCCACCGGGGCCAACGTCCTGACTTTC
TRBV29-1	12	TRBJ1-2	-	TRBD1	CSAGAGGHGYTF	TGCAGCGCGGGGGCAGGGGGCCATGGCTACACCTTC
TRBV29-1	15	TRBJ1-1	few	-	CSVVLPGHMNTEAFF	TGCAGCGTTGTCCTTCCGGGACACATGAACACTGAAGCTTTCTTT
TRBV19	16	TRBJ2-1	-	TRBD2	CASSLRTSGSLDEQFF	TGTGCCAGTAGTCTTCGGACTAGCGGGAGTCTAGATGAGCAGTTCTTC
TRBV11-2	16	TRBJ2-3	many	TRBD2	CASSLGRLAGPDTQYF	TGTGCCAGCAGCTTAGGTCGGCTAGCGGGCCCAGATACGCAGTATTTT
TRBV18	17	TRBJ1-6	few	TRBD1	CASSSEGQEWANSPLHF	TGTGCCAGCTCCTCAGAAGGACAGGAATGGGCGAATTCACCCCTCCACTTT
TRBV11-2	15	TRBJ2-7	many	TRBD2	CASSSESGLAGLRSF	TGTGCCAGCAGCTCGGAGAGCGGACTAGCGGGACTACGTTCGTTC
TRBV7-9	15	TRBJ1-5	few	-	CASSLAGIGKQPQHF	TGTGCCAGCAGCTTAGCGGGGATAGGAAAGCAGCCCCAGCATTTT
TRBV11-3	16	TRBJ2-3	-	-	CASSSNSGNNADTQYF	TGTGCCAGCAGCTCCAACTCGGGCAACAACGCAGATACGCAGTATTTT
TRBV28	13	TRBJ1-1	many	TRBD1	CASSLQGEPEAFF	TGTGCCAGCAGTTTACAGGGGGAACCTGAAGCTTTCTTT
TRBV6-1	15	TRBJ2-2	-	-	CASWGGGTNTGELFF	TGTGCCAGCTGGGGAGGGGGCACAAACACCGGGGAGCTGTTTTTT
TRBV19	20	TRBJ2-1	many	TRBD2	CASSNPPGLARGRYYNEQFF	TGTGCCAGTAGTAATCCCCCCGGACTAGCAAGGGGGAGGTATTACAATGAGCAGTTCTTC
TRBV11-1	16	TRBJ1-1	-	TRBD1	CASSRTGGLVDTEAFF	TGTGCCAGCAGCCGGACAGGGGGCTTAGTCGACACTGAAGCTTTCTTT
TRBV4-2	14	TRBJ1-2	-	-	CASSPKSPGSGYTF	TGTGCCAGCAGCCCAAAGAGTCCGGGAAGCGGCTACACCTTC
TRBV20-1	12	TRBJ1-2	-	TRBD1	CSAPTGEYGYTF	TGCAGTGCCCCCACAGGGGAATATGGCTACACCTTC